This T cell receptor beta chain appears in the sequencing data of a study of T-cell memory formation after mild COVID-19. Germline CDR1 is MNHEY and CDR2 is SVGAGI. The CDR3 loop spans 15 amino acids. V lost 8 bases to trimming and J lost 2 bases; unmatched junction nucleotides: 10. One entry per CDR3 protein results from TCRdb running MiXCR on the 5' RACE reads. Of approximately 340,000 distinct CDR3 sequences in the sample, 15% were seen once. This rearrangement joins TRBV6-5 to TRBJ2-3, with 7 bases identical to TRBD1. Sequenced: PBMCs or a T cell subset sorted from them (not recorded which). The receptor's source is a man aged 18 to 30 who had mild COVID-19 (a few samples of this study predate the infection). Cell type and time point are not known. The CDR3 nucleotides are TGTGCCAGCCGACCGACAGGGATAAACACAGATACGCAGTATTTT. As protein: CASRPTGINTDTQYF.